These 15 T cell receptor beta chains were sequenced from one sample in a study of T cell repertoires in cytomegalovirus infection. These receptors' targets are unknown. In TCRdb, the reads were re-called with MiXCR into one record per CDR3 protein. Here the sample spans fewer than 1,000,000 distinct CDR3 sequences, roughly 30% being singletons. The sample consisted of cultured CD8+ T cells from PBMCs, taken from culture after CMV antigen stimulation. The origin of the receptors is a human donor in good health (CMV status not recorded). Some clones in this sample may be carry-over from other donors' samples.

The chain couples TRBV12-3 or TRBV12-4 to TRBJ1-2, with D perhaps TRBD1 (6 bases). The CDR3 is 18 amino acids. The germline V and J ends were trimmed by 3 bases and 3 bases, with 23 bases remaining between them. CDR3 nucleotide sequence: TGTGCCAGCAGTTTTATAGTCCCCAAGGGGGGCTCCGACTATGGCTACACCTTC. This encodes CASSFIVPKGGSDYGYTF.

This chain's CDR3 is CASSYVGAKNIQYF. The CDR3 nucleotides read TGTGCCAGCAGTTACGTGGGAGCCAAAAACATTCAGTACTTC. The rearrangement joins TRBV6-6 to TRBJ2-4; D unresolved. The germline V and J ends were trimmed by 2 bases and 0 bases, with 5 bases remaining between them. The CDR3 runs 14 residues. Germline CDR1 MNHNY, CDR2 SVGAGI (reference sequence).

The CDR3 spells CSAHGGAGGHAEAFF. The CDR3 bases are TGCAGTGCCCACGGGGGGGCAGGGGGACACGCTGAAGCTTTCTTT. The genes are TRBV20-1 and TRBJ1-1; 7 bases agree with TRBD1. The junction had 16 bases not matched to a gene; V was cut back by 6 bases and J by 6 bases. The CDR3 covers 15 residues. Germline V gene data show CDR1 as DFQATT and CDR2 as SNEGSKA (reference sequence).

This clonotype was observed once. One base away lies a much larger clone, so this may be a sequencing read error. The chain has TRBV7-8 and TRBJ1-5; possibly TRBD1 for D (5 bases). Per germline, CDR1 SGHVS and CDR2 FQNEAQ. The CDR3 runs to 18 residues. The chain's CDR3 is CAGSFEPLRDVSNQPQHF. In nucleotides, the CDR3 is TGTGCCGGCAGCTTTGAGCCCCTTAGGGACGTTAGCAATCAGCCCCAGCATTTT.

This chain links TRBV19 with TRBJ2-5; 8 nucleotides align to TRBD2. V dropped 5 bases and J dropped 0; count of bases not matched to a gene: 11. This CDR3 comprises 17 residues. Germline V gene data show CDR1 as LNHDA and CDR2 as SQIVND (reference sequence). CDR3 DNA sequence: TGTGCCAGTAGTTCCCGAGAACTAGCGGAGTACCAAGAGACCCAGTACTTC. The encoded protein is CASSSRELAEYQETQYF.

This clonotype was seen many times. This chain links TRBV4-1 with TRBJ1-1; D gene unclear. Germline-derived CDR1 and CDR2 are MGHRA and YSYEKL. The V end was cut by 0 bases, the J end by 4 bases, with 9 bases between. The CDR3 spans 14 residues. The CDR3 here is CASSQDLRATEAFF. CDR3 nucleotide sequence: TGCGCCAGCAGCCAAGATCTGCGGGCCACTGAAGCTTTCTTT.

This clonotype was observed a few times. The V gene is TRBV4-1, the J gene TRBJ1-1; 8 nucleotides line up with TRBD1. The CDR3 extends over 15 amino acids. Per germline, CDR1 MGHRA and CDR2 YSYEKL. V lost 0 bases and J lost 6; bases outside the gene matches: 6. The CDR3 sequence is CASSQENRGLSEAFF. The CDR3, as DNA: TGCGCCAGCAGCCAAGAGAACAGGGGGTTATCTGAAGCTTTCTTT.

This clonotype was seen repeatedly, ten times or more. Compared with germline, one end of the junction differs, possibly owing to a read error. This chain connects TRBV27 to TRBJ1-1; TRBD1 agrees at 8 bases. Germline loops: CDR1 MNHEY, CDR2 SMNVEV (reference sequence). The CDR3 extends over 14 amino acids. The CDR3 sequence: CASSLYRGDTEAFF. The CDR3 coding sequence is TGTGCCAGCAGCTTATACAGGGGGGACACTGAAGCTTTCTTT.

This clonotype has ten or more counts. CDR3 sequence reads: CASSLGREGSNQPQHF. The CDR3 region has the DNA TGTGCCAGCAGCTTAGGGAGGGAAGGAAGCAATCAGCCCCAGCATTTT. The chain combines TRBV7-8 with TRBJ1-5, with D unresolved. CDR3 size: 16 residues. V gave up 1 base and J gave up 1 base, with 11 bases separating them. The V gene's germline CDR1 is SGHVS and CDR2 FQNEAQ. Variable domain in full (rest from reference TRBV7-8 and TRBJ1-5): GAGVSQSPRYKVAKRGQDVALRCDPISGHVSLFWYQQALGQGPEFLTYFQNEAQLDKSGLPSDRFFAERPEGSVSTLKIQRTQQEDSAVYLCASSLGREGSNQPQHFGDGTRLSIL.

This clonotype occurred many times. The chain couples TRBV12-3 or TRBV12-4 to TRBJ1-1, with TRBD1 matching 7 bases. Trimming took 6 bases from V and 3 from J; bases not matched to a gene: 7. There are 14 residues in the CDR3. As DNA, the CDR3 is TGTGCCAGCAGGCCGGGACAGCGGGACACTGAAGCTTTCTTT. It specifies CASRPGQRDTEAFF.

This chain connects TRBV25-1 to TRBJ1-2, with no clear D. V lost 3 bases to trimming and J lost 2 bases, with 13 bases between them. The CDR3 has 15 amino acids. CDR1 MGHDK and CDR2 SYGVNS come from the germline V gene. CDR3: CASSDTVTSNYGYTF. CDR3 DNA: TGTGCCAGCAGTGATACAGTCACTAGCAACTATGGCTACACCTTC.

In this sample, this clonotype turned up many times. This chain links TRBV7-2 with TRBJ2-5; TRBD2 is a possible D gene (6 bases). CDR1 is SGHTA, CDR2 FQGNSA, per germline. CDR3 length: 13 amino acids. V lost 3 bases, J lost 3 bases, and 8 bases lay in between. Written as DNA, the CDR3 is TGTGCCAGCAGCTTTAGCGGAGAAGAGACCCAGTACTTC. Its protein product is CASSFSGEETQYF.

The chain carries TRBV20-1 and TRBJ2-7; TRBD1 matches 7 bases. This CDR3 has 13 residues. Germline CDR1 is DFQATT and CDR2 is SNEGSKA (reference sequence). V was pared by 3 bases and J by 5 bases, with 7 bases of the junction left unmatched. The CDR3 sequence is CSARTGMYHEQYF. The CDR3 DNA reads TGCAGTGCTAGGACAGGGATGTACCACGAGCAGTACTTC.

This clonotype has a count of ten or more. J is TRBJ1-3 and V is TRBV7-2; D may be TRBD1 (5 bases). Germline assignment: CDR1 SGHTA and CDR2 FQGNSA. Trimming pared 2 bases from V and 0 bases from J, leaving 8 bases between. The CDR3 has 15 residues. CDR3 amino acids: CASSLTGHSGNTIYF. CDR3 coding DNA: TGTGCCAGCAGCTTAACAGGCCACTCTGGAAACACCATATATTTT.

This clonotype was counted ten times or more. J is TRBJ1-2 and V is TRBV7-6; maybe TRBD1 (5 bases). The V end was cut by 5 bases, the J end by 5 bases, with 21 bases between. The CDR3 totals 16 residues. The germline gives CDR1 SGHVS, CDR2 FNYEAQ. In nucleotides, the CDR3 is TGTGCCAGCAGCCCATCGGGACCGCTGGTACGGTATGGCTACACCTTC. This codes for CASSPSGPLVRYGYTF.